This T cell receptor (beta chain) was profiled in a study of radiotherapy plus CTLA-4 blockade in lung cancer. Overall study: Objective response rate was about 18%; disease control rate, around 33%.

CDR1 and CDR2 (germline): DFQATT, SNEGSKA (reference sequence). Trimming cost V 5 bases and J 8 bases, with 12 bases left between them. The CDR3 spans 11 residues. The study gave focal radiation plus ipilimumab CTLA-4 blockade to patients with chemo-refractory metastatic non-small-cell lung cancer. Profiling relied on immunoSEQ multiplex PCR, and the TCRdb table lists in-frame clones only, not all of them. The table lists roughly 75,000 clones, 60% to 85% of them singletons, with roughly 23% in the top ten. Remarks on this clone: The antigen remains undetermined.

Points from the study as a whole: The best predictor of response was reported to be early blood T cell clone dynamics, with interferon-beta. Peripheral blood showed expansion of tumor-derived TCR clones after radiotherapy and ipilimumab.

The sample here was peripheral blood, taken from a patient treated with radiotherapy plus ipilimumab. The receptor comes from a human donor with non-small cell lung cancer whose response to radiotherapy plus ipilimumab could not be evaluated. Some clones in this sample may be carry-over from other donors' samples. The V gene is TRBV20-1, the J gene TRBJ1-1; D may be TRBD1 (5 bases). The chain's CDR3 is CSAGRGAEAFF. The CDR3 coding sequence is TGCAGTGCTGGGAGGGGAGCCGAAGCTTTCTTT.